Listed below are T cell receptor beta chains from one sample, sequenced in a study of Ad26.COV2.S vaccination and SARS-CoV-2 variants. The method was immunoSEQ multiplex PCR; TCRdb's version includes in-frame clones alone and lacks a portion of them. The data contain 410,000 or so clones, around 90% of them seen just once; the ten biggest clones take up 9% to 15%. The sequencing used peripheral blood, collected in a trial of Ad26.COV2.S vaccine versus placebo. These receptors were taken from a person aged 18-60 years who received the Ad26.COV2.S COVID-19 vaccine or a placebo. Each CDR3 is given with its conserved first and last residue. D genes are given only for firm matches. Clone size is given for some rows only: seen once, a few or many times, or a class if the clone is expanded.

>TRBV7-2|-|once|TRBJ2-7|17
CASSFGPPVVLSYEQYF
TGTGCCAGCAGCTTTGGGCCCCCGGTGGTCCTAAGCTACGAGCAGTACTTC
>TRBV5-5|TRBD2|-|TRBJ2-1|14
CASTKRGEYNEQFF
TGTGCCAGCACCAAGCGGGGGGAATACAATGAGCAGTTCTTC
>TRBV7-3|TRBD2|-|TRBJ2-3|15
CASSTGTSGADTQYF
TGTGCCAGCAGCACCGGGACTAGCGGGGCAGATACGCAGTATTTT
>TRBV7-9|TRBD2|-|TRBJ2-3|15
CASSQTAGGPDTQYF
TGTGCCAGCAGCCAGACAGCGGGAGGGCCGGATACGCAGTATTTT
>TRBV7-2|-|few|TRBJ1-1|11
CASSLGGRAFF
TGTGCCAGCAGCTTGGGAGGGAGGGCTTTCTTT
>TRBV5-6|TRBD2|-|TRBJ2-2|16
CASSLGTSGSPGELFF
TGTGCCAGCAGCTTGGGGACTAGCGGGAGCCCCGGGGAGCTGTTTTTT
>TRBV19|-|once|TRBJ2-1|13
CASSIAVGREQFF
TGTGCCAGTAGTATCGCCGTTGGCCGAGAGCAGTTCTTC
>TRBV3-1/TRBV3-2|-|-|TRBJ2-6|15
CASSQDSSGANVLTF
TGTGCCAGCAGCCAAGACAGCTCTGGGGCCAACGTCCTGACTTTC
>TRBV29-1|TRBD2|-|TRBJ2-1|15
CSVTTSGRGGNEQFF
TGCAGCGTAACAACTAGCGGGAGGGGAGGGAATGAGCAGTTCTTC
>TRBV13|-|-|TRBJ2-1|12
CASRLAINEQFF
TGTGCCAGCAGGCTAGCAATCAATGAGCAGTTCTTC
>TRBV10-1|-|-|TRBJ2-2|16
CASSERPDSNTGELFF
TGCGCCAGCAGTGAACGACCTGACTCGAACACCGGGGAGCTGTTTTTT
>TRBV5-4|-|-|TRBJ2-3|14
CASSLQGGTDTQYF
TGTGCCAGCAGCTTACAAGGGGGGACAGATACGCAGTATTTT
>TRBV6-2/TRBV6-3|TRBD2|-|TRBJ2-5|16
CASSYGRTSGRETQYF
TGTGCCAGCAGTTATGGCCGAACTAGCGGGAGGGAGACCCAGTACTTC
>TRBV11-2|TRBD1|-|TRBJ2-7|15
CASSETGTGVYEQYF
TGTGCCAGCAGCGAGACCGGGACAGGGGTCTACGAGCAGTACTTC
>TRBV6-4|-|-|TRBJ2-3|16
CASSEDGLQGTDTQYF
TGTGCCAGCAGTGAGGACGGCCTTCAGGGCACAGATACGCAGTATTTT
>TRBV7-6|-|-|TRBJ2-7|15
CASSSQTESSYEQYF
TGTGCCAGCAGCTCCCAGACTGAGAGCTCCTACGAGCAGTACTTC
>TRBV7-9|-|once|TRBJ1-5|14
CASSPQGTNQPQHF
TGTGCCAGCAGCCCCCAGGGCACAAATCAGCCCCAGCATTTT
>TRBV11-2|-|-|TRBJ2-7|14
CASSSELAPYEQYF
TGTGCCAGCAGCTCGGAACTAGCCCCCTACGAGCAGTACTTC
>TRBV5-1|-|once|TRBJ2-7|15
CASSSVGPLRGEQYF
TGCGCCAGCAGCTCGGTAGGACCGCTCCGCGGCGAGCAGTACTTC
>TRBV7-9|-|-|TRBJ1-1|13
CASSPQWAPEAFF
TGTGCCAGCAGCCCCCAATGGGCTCCTGAAGCTTTCTTT
>TRBV6-2/TRBV6-3|TRBD1|-|TRBJ1-2|13
CASSGDRAGGYTF
TGTGCCAGCAGCGGAGACAGGGCCGGCGGCTACACCTTC
>TRBV5-8|-|-|TRBJ1-1|14
CASSFADMNTEAFF
TGTGCCAGCAGCTTCGCAGACATGAACACTGAAGCTTTCTTT
>TRBV6-5|-|few|TRBJ1-3|15
CASSPFLRPGNTIYF
TGTGCCAGCAGCCCGTTCCTGCGCCCTGGAAACACCATATATTTT
>TRBV7-2|TRBD2|-|TRBJ2-1|15
CASSVTSGTRLEQFF
TGTGCCAGCAGCGTGACTAGCGGGACCCGTCTAGAGCAGTTCTTC
>TRBV6-5|-|-|TRBJ1-2|14
CASTPRGGDYGYTF
TGTGCCAGCACCCCCCGGGGGGGCGACTATGGCTACACCTTC
>TRBV29-1|TRBD2|-|TRBJ2-1|18
CSVVQGLTSGRFYNEQFF
TGCAGCGTAGTACAGGGTTTGACTAGCGGACGTTTCTACAATGAGCAGTTCTTC
>TRBV4-3|-|-|TRBJ1-2|14
CASSQDPRNYGYTF
TGCGCCAGCAGCCAAGATCCACGGAACTATGGCTACACCTTC
>TRBV18|TRBD1|-|TRBJ2-7|14
CASSDRTGSNEQYF
TGTGCCAGCTCAGACCGGACAGGGTCAAACGAGCAGTACTTC
>TRBV5-6|-|-|TRBJ1-2|16
CASSPLPQIPNYGYTF
TGTGCCAGCAGCCCCCTTCCGCAGATACCAAACTATGGCTACACCTTC
>TRBV19|TRBD2|-|TRBJ2-1|16
CASSIQGLAGGNEQFF
TGTGCCAGTAGTATCCAGGGACTAGCGGGGGGAAATGAGCAGTTCTTC
>TRBV6-5|-|-|TRBJ1-1|16
CASSYQITDLNTEAFF
TGTGCCAGCAGTTACCAGATAACCGATTTGAACACTGAAGCTTTCTTT
>TRBV5-4|TRBD2|-|TRBJ2-3|15
CASSLSGRRTDTQYF
TGTGCCAGCAGCTTGAGCGGGAGAAGAACAGATACGCAGTATTTT
>TRBV6-5|TRBD2|-|TRBJ2-6|16
CASSYHRGVGANVLTF
TGTGCCAGCAGTTACCACCGGGGGGTTGGGGCCAACGTCCTGACTTTC
>TRBV7-9|TRBD2|few|TRBJ2-1|16
CASSQLTSGVYNEQFF
TGTGCCAGCAGCCAATTGACTAGCGGGGTCTACAATGAGCAGTTCTTC
>TRBV27|-|-|TRBJ2-5|16
CASSRGGVREYETQYF
TGTGCCAGCAGTCGCGGGGGCGTCAGGGAATACGAGACCCAGTACTTC
>TRBV19|-|-|TRBJ1-2|15
CASSDRPVLLSGYTF
TGTGCCAGTAGCGACCGTCCAGTGTTACTTAGTGGCTACACCTTC
>TRBV28|-|-|TRBJ2-2|15
CASRFKTGNTGELFF
TGTGCCAGCAGGTTCAAGACAGGGAACACCGGGGAGCTGTTTTTT
>TRBV10-3|TRBD2|-|TRBJ2-1|12
CAISDTGLAQFF
TGTGCCATCAGTGACACGGGACTAGCACAGTTCTTC
>TRBV7-2|-|-|TRBJ1-3|14
CASSPRDTRNTIYF
TGTGCCAGCAGCCCCCGGGACACGCGAAACACCATATATTTT
>TRBV19|-|-|TRBJ1-1|11
CASSIGTEAFF
TGTGCCAGTAGTATTGGGACTGAAGCTTTCTTT
>TRBV6-6|-|-|TRBJ2-7|14
CASSFYPSSYEQYF
TGTGCCAGCAGTTTCTACCCCAGCTCCTACGAGCAGTACTTC
>TRBV5-8|-|few|TRBJ2-7|11
CASSFKFEQYF
TGTGCCAGCAGCTTCAAGTTCGAGCAGTACTTC
>TRBV5-1|TRBD1|-|TRBJ2-7|14
CASSLWTGIYEQYF
TGCGCCAGCAGCTTGTGGACAGGAATATACGAGCAGTACTTC
>TRBV20-1|-|-|TRBJ2-3|11
CSARAVDTQYF
TGCAGTGCTAGAGCAGTTGATACGCAGTATTTT
>TRBV6-5|TRBD1|-|TRBJ1-1|15
CASRIGTGGNTEAFF
TGTGCCAGCAGGATCGGGACAGGGGGAAACACTGAAGCTTTCTTT
>TRBV2|-|-|TRBJ1-3|15
CASSQAWSSGNTIYF
TGTGCCAGCAGTCAAGCGTGGAGCTCTGGAAACACCATATATTTT
>TRBV5-6|-|-|TRBJ1-3|12
CASSFSGDTIYF
TGTGCCAGCAGCTTTAGTGGGGACACCATATATTTT
>TRBV7-9|-|once|TRBJ2-7|12
CASSFDSYEQYF
TGTGCCAGCAGTTTTGACAGCTACGAGCAGTACTTC
>TRBV6-5|-|few|TRBJ1-1|15
CASSYSRVLNTEAFF
TGTGCCAGCAGTTACTCTAGGGTACTGAACACTGAAGCTTTCTTT
>TRBV19|TRBD2|once|TRBJ2-1|16
CASSRTLAGVVDEQFF
TGTGCCAGTAGCCGAACTCTAGCGGGAGTTGTCGATGAGCAGTTCTTC
>TRBV6-5|TRBD2|-|TRBJ2-1|15
CASTEDSSGSQEQFF
TGTGCCAGCACCGAGGATTCTAGCGGGAGTCAGGAGCAGTTCTTC